Detailed here is one T cell receptor (beta chain). Germline CDR1 SGHDN, CDR2 FVKESK. The V end was cut by 1 base, the J end by 4 bases, with 7 bases between. The CDR3 length is 13 residues. These data are taken from a study of blood T cell repertoires in COVID-19. The overall study: Specimens from acute and convalescent COVID-19 originated in the United States, Italy and Spain. From T cells, B-cell-depleted T cells, or PBMCs came the material, which was cDNA or gDNA.

Authors' data handling: Cell counts per sample came from amplifying reference gene primers. The assay was immunoSEQ multiplex PCR, and TCRdb's table has in-frame clones only and misses some. Clonal size and the V and J genes are those of that table, whereas D and trimming came from the DNA. The sample has approximately 180,000 clones; around nine tenths are singletons. Sequenced sample: peripheral blood. This sequence joins TRBV14 and TRBJ1-1; D unresolved. The source of this sequence is a man in his forties or fifties with acute or convalescent COVID-19. The CDR3 sequence is CASSQGYGTEAFF. Here the CDR3 DNA reads TGTGCCAGCAGCCAAGGGTACGGCACTGAAGCTTTCTTT.